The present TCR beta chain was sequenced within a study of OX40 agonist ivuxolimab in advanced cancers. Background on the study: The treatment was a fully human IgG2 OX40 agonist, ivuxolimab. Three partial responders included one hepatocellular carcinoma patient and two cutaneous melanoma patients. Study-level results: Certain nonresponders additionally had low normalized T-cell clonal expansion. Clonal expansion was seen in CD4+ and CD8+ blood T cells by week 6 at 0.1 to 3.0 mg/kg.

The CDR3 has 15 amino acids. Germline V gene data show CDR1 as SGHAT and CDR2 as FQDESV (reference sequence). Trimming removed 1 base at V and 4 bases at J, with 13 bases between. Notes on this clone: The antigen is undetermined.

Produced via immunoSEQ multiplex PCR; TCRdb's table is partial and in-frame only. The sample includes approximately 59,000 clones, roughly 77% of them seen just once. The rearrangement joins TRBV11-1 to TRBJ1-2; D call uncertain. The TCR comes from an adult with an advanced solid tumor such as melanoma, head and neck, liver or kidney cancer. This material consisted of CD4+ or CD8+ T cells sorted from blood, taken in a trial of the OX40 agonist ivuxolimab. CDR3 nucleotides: TGTGCCAGCAGCTTAGGAGTTTCAGGTGCCTATGGCTACACCTTC. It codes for CASSLGVSGAYGYTF. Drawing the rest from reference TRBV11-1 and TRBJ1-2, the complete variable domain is EAEVAQSPRYKITEKSQAVAFWCDPISGHATLYWYRQILGQGPELLVQFQDESVVDDSQLPKDRFSAERLKGVDSTLKIQPAELGDSAMYLCASSLGVSGAYGYTFGSGTRLTVV.